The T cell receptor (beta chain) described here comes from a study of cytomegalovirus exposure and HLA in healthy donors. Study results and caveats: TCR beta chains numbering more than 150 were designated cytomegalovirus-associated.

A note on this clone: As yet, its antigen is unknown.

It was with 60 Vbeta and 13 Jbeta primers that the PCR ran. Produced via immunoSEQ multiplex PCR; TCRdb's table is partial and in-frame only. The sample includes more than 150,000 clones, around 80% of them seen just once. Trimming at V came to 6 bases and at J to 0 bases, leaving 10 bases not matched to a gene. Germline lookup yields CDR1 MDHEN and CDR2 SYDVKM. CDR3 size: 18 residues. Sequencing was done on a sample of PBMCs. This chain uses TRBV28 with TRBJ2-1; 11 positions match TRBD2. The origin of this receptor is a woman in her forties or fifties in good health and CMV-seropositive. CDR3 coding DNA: TGTGCCAGCAGCCACCCGACTAGCGGGGAGAGCTCCTACAATGAGCAGTTCTTC. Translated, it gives CASSHPTSGESSYNEQFF.